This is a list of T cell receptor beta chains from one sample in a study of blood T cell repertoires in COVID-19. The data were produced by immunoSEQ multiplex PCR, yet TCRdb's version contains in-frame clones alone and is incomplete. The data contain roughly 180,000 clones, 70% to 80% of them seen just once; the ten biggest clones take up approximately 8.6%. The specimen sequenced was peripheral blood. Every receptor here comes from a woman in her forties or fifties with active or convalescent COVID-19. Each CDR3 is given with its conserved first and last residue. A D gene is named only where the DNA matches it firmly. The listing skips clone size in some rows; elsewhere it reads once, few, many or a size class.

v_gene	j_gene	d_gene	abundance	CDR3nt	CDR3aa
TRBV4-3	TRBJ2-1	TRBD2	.	TGCGCCAGCAGCTTGAGCGGGGGGGCATACAATGAGCAGTTCTTC	CASSLSGGAYNEQFF
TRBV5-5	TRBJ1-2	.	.	TGTGCCAGCAGCTTGGCAGGGAATGGCTACACCTTC	CASSLAGNGYTF
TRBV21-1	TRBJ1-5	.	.	TGTGCCAGCCTTTTGCCCACCACCGGGACAGGGGGCAATCAGCCCCAGCATTTT	CASLLPTTGTGGNQPQHF
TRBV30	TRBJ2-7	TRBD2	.	TGTGCCTGCACCGGGACTAGCGGAATCCACGAGCAGTACTTC	CACTGTSGIHEQYF
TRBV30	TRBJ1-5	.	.	TGTGCCTGGAGTGTACTGGTTGGCGGTAATCAGCCCCAGCATTTT	CAWSVLVGGNQPQHF
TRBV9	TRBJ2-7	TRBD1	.	TGTGCCAGCAGCGTGGGTACAGGGGGCCGGTACGAGCAGTACTTC	CASSVGTGGRYEQYF
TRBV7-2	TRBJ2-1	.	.	TGTGCCAGCAGCTTAAACGGGCAGGGAAGTCAGGATGAGCAGTTCTTC	CASSLNGQGSQDEQFF
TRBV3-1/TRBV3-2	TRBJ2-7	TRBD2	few	TGTGCCAGCAGCCACTGGACTAGCGGTCTACGGGAGCAGTACTTC	CASSHWTSGLREQYF
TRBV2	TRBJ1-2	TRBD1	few	TGTGCCGGAGGAGCTGACAGGGGGCTGAACTATGGCTACACCTTC	CAGGADRGLNYGYTF
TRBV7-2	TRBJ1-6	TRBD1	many	TGTGCCAGCAGCTTAGCCTTTCCCAGGGGGCCGGATTCACCCCTCCACTTT	CASSLAFPRGPDSPLHF
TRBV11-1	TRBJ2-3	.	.	TGTGCCAGCAGCACTGACGGGGGTGGCACAGATACGCAGTATTTT	CASSTDGGGTDTQYF
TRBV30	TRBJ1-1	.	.	TGTGCCTGGAGTCTTGAGGGAACTGAAGCTTTCTTT	CAWSLEGTEAFF
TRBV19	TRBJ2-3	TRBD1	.	TGTGCCAGTAAACGAGAGGACAGGACATTCACAGATACGCAGTATTTT	CASKREDRTFTDTQYF
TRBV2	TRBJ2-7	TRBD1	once	TGTGCCAGCAGCCGACAGGGGGCCATCTACGAGCAGTACTTC	CASSRQGAIYEQYF
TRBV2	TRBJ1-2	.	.	TGTGCCAGTCGAGGGGGGGTTCCTAACTATGGCTACACCTTC	CASRGGVPNYGYTF
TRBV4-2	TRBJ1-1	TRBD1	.	TGTGCCAGCAGCCAAATGACAGGGGTTTCCACTGAAGCTTTCTTT	CASSQMTGVSTEAFF
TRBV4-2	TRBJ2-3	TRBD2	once	TGTGCCAGCAGCCCAGGTTTGGCGGGAGAAGTACCAGATACGCAGTATTTT	CASSPGLAGEVPDTQYF
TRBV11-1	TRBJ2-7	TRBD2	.	TGTGCCAGCAGCCCGAGGACTAGCGGGTCCTACGAGCAGTACTTC	CASSPRTSGSYEQYF
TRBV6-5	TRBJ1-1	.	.	TGTGCCAGCAGATCGCAGGGGAACACTGAAGCTTTCTTT	CASRSQGNTEAFF
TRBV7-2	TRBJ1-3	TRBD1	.	TGTGCCAGCAGCTTAGCAGGACAGGAGGGAAACACCATATATTTT	CASSLAGQEGNTIYF
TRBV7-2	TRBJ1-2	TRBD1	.	TGTGCCAGCAGCCTCGGACAGGGACGGTCTAGCTATGGCTACACCTTC	CASSLGQGRSSYGYTF
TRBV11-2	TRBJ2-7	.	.	TGTGCCAGCAGCTTAGCATCCCAGGGATCGAGCGAGCAGTACTTC	CASSLASQGSSEQYF
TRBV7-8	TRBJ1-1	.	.	TGTGCCAGCAGCTTAGTCAGGGTCGGGGGAGCTTTCTTT	CASSLVRVGGAFF
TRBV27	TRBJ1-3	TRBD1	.	TGTGCCAGCAGTGAGGACAGGCTCGGAAACACCATATATTTT	CASSEDRLGNTIYF
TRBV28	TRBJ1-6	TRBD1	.	TGTGCCAGCAGTTTGGACAGGCCCAATTCACCCCTCCACTTT	CASSLDRPNSPLHF
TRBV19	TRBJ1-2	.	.	TGTGCCAGGCAGGCTCAGCGGGGCAACTATGGCTACACCTTC	CARQAQRGNYGYTF
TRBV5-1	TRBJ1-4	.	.	TGCGCCAGCAGCTTGGTCGCAGGGGCAACTAATGAAAAACTGTTTTTT	CASSLVAGATNEKLFF
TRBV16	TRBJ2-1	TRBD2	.	TGTGCCAGCAGCCAATTGACTAGCGGGGGTCGGGGTGAGCAGTTCTTC	CASSQLTSGGRGEQFF
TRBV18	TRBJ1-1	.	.	TGTGCCAGCTCACCAACCTCTGAACGAGCTGAAGCTTTCTTT	CASSPTSERAEAFF
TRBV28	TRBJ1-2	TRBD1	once	TGTGCCAGCAGTTTCGAACGAGGACAGGGAGTCTATGGCTACACCTTC	CASSFERGQGVYGYTF
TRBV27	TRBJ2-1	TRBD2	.	TGTGCCAGCAGTTTGACTAGCGGGGCCCTTGGGCAGTTCTTC	CASSLTSGALGQFF
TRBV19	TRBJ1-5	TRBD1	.	TGTGCCAGTACGGTGGTGGACAGGGGGACATATCAGCCCCAGCATTTT	CASTVVDRGTYQPQHF
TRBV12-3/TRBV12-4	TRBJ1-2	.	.	TGTGCCAGCGGGGCCGCACGATTTGGCTACACCTTC	CASGAARFGYTF
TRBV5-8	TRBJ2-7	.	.	TGTGCCAGCAGCTTTCGGGGGGCGAATGAGCAGTACTTC	CASSFRGANEQYF
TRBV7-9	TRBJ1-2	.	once	TGTGCCAGCAGCTTAGCCACAGGGAACGTCCTCACTAACTATGGCTACACCTTC	CASSLATGNVLTNYGYTF
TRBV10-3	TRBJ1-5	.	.	TGTGCCATCAGTGTGCGGGGGCAGCCCCAGCATTTT	CAISVRGQPQHF
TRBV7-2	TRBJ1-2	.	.	TGTGCCAGCAGCTTCTTTAGACAAAACTATGGCTACACCTTC	CASSFFRQNYGYTF
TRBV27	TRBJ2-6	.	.	TGTGCCAGCAGAAGACTGACTGGGGCCAACGTCCTGACTTTC	CASRRLTGANVLTF
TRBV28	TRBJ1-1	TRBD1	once	TGTGCCAGCAGTTTACTGGCAGGGGGCGGTAGTGAAGCTTTCTTT	CASSLLAGGGSEAFF
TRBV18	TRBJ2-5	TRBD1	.	TGTGCCAGCTCACCCGGACAGGGGGCCGCGGAGACCCAGTACTTC	CASSPGQGAAETQYF
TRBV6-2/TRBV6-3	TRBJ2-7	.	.	TGTGCCAGCAGTTACTCTGGGCTCTACGAGCAGTACTTC	CASSYSGLYEQYF
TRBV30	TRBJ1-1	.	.	TGTGCCTGGAGTGTCCGTCGTCAGCTAGAGGGCACTGAAGCTTTCTTT	CAWSVRRQLEGTEAFF
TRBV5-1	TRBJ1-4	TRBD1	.	TGCGCCAGCAGCCCAGGGGGAGATGAAAAACTGTTTTTT	CASSPGGDEKLFF
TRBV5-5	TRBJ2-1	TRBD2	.	TGTGCCAGCAGCTATCTAGCGGGATCCTACAATGAGCAGTTCTTC	CASSYLAGSYNEQFF
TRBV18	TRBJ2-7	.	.	TGTGCCAGCTCCCGGAACCGGGACTCGTTGGAGCAGTACTTC	CASSRNRDSLEQYF
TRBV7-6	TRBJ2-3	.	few	TGTGCCAGCAGCGCCTCCTCCGGGACTACAGATACGCAGTATTTT	CASSASSGTTDTQYF